These 14 T cell receptor beta chains came from one sample sequenced in a study of beta chain features in type 1 diabetes. The antigens these receptors bind are not known. Expressed TCRB transcripts were sequenced after all isolated RNA was converted to cDNA. Using immunoSEQ multiplex PCR, the repertoire was profiled, and TCRdb retains in-frame clones only, with some absent. The sample includes hundreds of thousands of clones, roughly 13% of them seen just once. The study, taken as a whole, reports: Shorter TCRB CDR3s, moderately but significantly so, marked every one of the four CD4+ subsets in Type 1 diabetes patients.

Sequences were obtained from naive CD4+ T cells from blood. The receptors shown here come from a man aged 18 to 30 with type 1 diabetes.

This chain connects TRBV25-1 to TRBJ2-5, with unresolved D. Deletions cut 2 bases from V and 13 bases from J, with 11 bases between. Germline V lookup: CDR1 MGHDK, CDR2 SYGVNS. The CDR3 is 11 residues long. The CDR3 DNA follows: TGTGCCAGCAGTGAAAATGTAGGGTTGTACTTC. It codes for CASSENVGLYF.

V is TRBV13 and J is TRBJ1-1; D is unresolved. This CDR3 is 15 amino acids long. CDR1 PRHDT and CDR2 FYEKMQ come from the germline V gene (reference sequence). Trimming left V 0 bases short and J 2 bases short, with 10 bases between. CDR3 in amino acids: CASSLGRRLNTEAFF. DNA of the CDR3: TGTGCCAGCAGCTTAGGGCGTCGGCTTAACACTGAAGCTTTCTTT.

This clone was observed a few times. This rearrangement joins TRBV5-1 to TRBJ2-3; TRBD1 matches 10 bases. Germline V gene lookup returns CDR1 SGHRS and CDR2 YFSETQ. J lost 4 bases, V lost 0 bases, and 5 bases had no gene match. The CDR3 is 16 amino acids. This chain's CDR3 is CASSLAGQGVSDTQYF. CDR3 coding DNA: TGCGCCAGCAGCTTGGCCGGACAGGGGGTTTCAGATACGCAGTATTTT.

Only a few counts were recorded for this clone. This chain uses TRBV14 with TRBJ2-1; D unresolved. The CDR3 spans 14 residues. Germline CDR1 reads SGHDN; CDR2 reads FVKESK. V was pared by 5 bases and J by 4 bases, with 12 bases between. The CDR3 DNA is TGTGCCAGCAGCTCGACCGGTTCTTACAATGAGCAGTTCTTC. As protein: CASSSTGSYNEQFF.

This clone occurred a few times. At the DNA level, this CDR3 is encoded by other sequences in the same sample as well. V gene TRBV5-1 combines with J gene TRBJ2-5; D uncertain. From germline, CDR1 is SGHRS and CDR2 YFSETQ. V shed 0 bases and J shed 5 bases, with 8 bases lying between them. This CDR3 contains 13 residues. This chain's CDR3 is CASSLALGETQYF. CDR3 DNA sequence: TGCGCCAGCAGCTTGGCCCTAGGGGAGACCCAGTACTTC.

The chain combines TRBV19 with TRBJ2-6, with D possibly TRBD2 on 6 matching bases. Germline V gene data show CDR1 as LNHDA and CDR2 as SQIVND (reference sequence). The V end lost 2 bases, the J end lost 10 bases, and 15 bases lay between the germline ends. The CDR3 is made up of 15 amino acids. The CDR3 nucleotides are TGTGCCAGTAGTATATTTGTTTCCGGGGGTAACGTCCTGACTTTC. Its protein product is CASSIFVSGGNVLTF.

This clone has a handful of counts. V usage is TRBV9 and J usage is TRBJ1-6; D uncertain. Trimming removed 3 bases at V and 7 bases at J, with 20 bases between. The germline V gene has CDR1 SGDLS and CDR2 YYNGEE. The CDR3 length is 17 residues. Here the CDR3 DNA reads TGTGCCAGCAGCGACCCCCGGGCTGCCGGACCCAATTCACCCCTCCACTTT. Residues: CASSDPRAAGPNSPLHF.

The V and J genes are TRBV5-1 and TRBJ2-4; TRBD1 matches at 8 bases. Looked up from germline, CDR1 is SGHRS and CDR2 is YFSETQ. There are 13 residues in the CDR3. After removal of 4 bases from V and 8 bases from J, the junction contained 5 bases not matched to a gene. CDR3 amino acids: CASSPGGADIQYF. The CDR3 DNA sequence: TGCGCCAGCAGCCCAGGGGGCGCAGACATTCAGTACTTC.

V gene TRBV7-2 combines with J gene TRBJ2-7; the match to TRBD1 covers 7 bases. The germline CDR1 and CDR2 sequences are SGHTA and FQGNSA. This CDR3 has 14 amino acids. J lost 9 bases, V lost 5 bases, and 13 bases had no gene match. CDR3 sequence (DNA): TGTGCCAGCAGCCCGGGACAGCTCCCGAATGGGCAGTACTTC. This codes for CASSPGQLPNGQYF. Full variable domain (outside the CDR3, taken from reference TRBV7-2 and TRBJ2-7): GAGVSQSPSNKVTEKGKDVELRCDPISGHTALYWYRQSLGQGLEFLIYFQGNSAPDKSGLPSDRFSAERTGGSVSTLTIQRTQQEDSAVYLCASSPGQLPNGQYFGPGTRLTVT.

This clone was observed a few times. This chain uses TRBV29-1 with TRBJ1-2, with a weak D call TRBD1 (5 bases). CDR1 and CDR2 (germline): SQVTM, ANQGSEA. The CDR3 is made up of 12 amino acids. The germline V and J ends were trimmed by 4 bases and 4 bases, with 10 bases remaining between them. The DNA of the CDR3 is TGCAGCGTTGGGGGGGTTCCCTATGGCTACACCTTC. Its translation is CSVGGVPYGYTF.

This clone has more than one count but fewer than ten. The V gene is TRBV2, the J gene TRBJ2-3; no clear D gene. Germline V gene data show CDR1 as SNHLY and CDR2 as FYNNEI. The V end was cut by 3 bases, the J end by 3 bases, with 16 bases between. This CDR3 is 16 amino acids long. CDR3 region: CASSDIPRVSTDTQYF. The CDR3 bases are TGTGCCAGCAGTGATATCCCAAGGGTCTCGACAGATACGCAGTATTTT.

With respect to this clone: The sample has other DNA sequences that encode this CDR3 too. The CDR3 region has the DNA TGTGCCAGCAGCGTAGGTCCTAGCGGATCCTACGAGCAGTACTTC. Protein sequence: CASSVGPSGSYEQYF. The genes are TRBV9 and TRBJ2-7, with 7 bases aligning to TRBD2. The junction had 4 bases not matched to a gene; V was cut back by 0 bases and J by 1 base. The V gene's germline CDR1 is SGDLS and CDR2 YYNGEE. This CDR3 region has 15 residues.

This clone was observed a few times. The chain recombines TRBV29-1 with TRBJ1-1; TRBD1 aligns across 8 bases. Germline V CDR1 and CDR2: SQVTM, ANQGSEA. J lost 3 bases, V lost 7 bases, and 10 bases had no gene match. The CDR3 has 14 residues. The CDR3 region has the DNA TGCAGCGCGGACAGGGCCGGGGGGTACACTGAAGCTTTCTTT. It is translated as CSADRAGGYTEAFF.

In its sample, this clone was seen a few times. V usage is TRBV12-5 and J usage is TRBJ2-7; 8 nucleotides align to TRBD2. Germline V lookup: CDR1 LGHNT, CDR2 FRNRAP. The trim removed 2 bases at V and 1 base at J, leaving 4 bases unmatched. The CDR3 has 15 residues. The CDR3, as DNA: TGTGCTAGTGGTTTGCAGCGGGAGCCATCCTACGAGCAGTACTTC. This translates into CASGLQREPSYEQYF.